One sample yielded the 30 T cell receptor beta chains listed below, sequenced in a study of blood T cell repertoires in COVID-19. The repertoire was sequenced with immunoSEQ multiplex PCR; TCRdb's copy has only in-frame clones and lacks some. The sample lists 250,000 or so clones, around 91% occurring once. Sequences were obtained from peripheral blood. Source of these receptors: a woman aged 55 to 70 with COVID-19, enrolled during active disease.

This clone appeared once. The chain links TRBV5-8 to TRBJ1-6; D gene ambiguous. This CDR3 is built from 12 residues. Germline V gene data show CDR1 as SGHTS and CDR2 as YDEGEE. V gave up 1 base and J gave up 9 bases, with 5 bases separating them. CDR3 DNA: TGTGCCAGCAGCTTGACGGGTTCACCCCTCCACTTT. Its protein is CASSLTGSPLHF.

This rearrangement joins TRBV21-1 to TRBJ2-2; TRBD1 is the table's D call, not checked against the DNA. TRBV21-1 is a known pseudogene. The CDR3 length is 15 residues. The CDR3 DNA follows: TGTGCCAGCAACAGGGACCGACCGAACACCGGGGAGCTGTTTTTT. It codes for CASNRDRPNTGELFF.

This chain links TRBV12-3 or TRBV12-4 with TRBJ1-6; no definite D call. The V end was cut by 3 bases, the J end by 8 bases, with 8 bases between. This CDR3 has 13 amino acids. CDR3 loop: CASSFGEDSPLHF. The CDR3 DNA sequence: TGTGCCAGCAGTTTCGGTGAGGATTCACCCCTCCACTTT.

As DNA, the CDR3 is TGTGCCAGCAGTTGGCTCGGGACAGCTAGAGCTAGCTTGTATTTT. This sequence encodes CASSWLGTARASLYF. The J gene is TRBJ2-3, the V gene TRBV6-2 or TRBV6-3, with 7 bases identical to TRBD1. The germline CDR1 and CDR2 sequences are MNHEY and SVGEGT. With V trimmed by 4 bases and J by 14 bases, 18 bases remained unmatched. The CDR3 extends over 15 amino acids.

The chain carries TRBV10-3 and TRBJ1-2, with D tentatively TRBD1 (6 bases). The ends were cut back, 8 bases at V and 5 bases at J, with 15 bases in the middle. Per the germline V gene, CDR1 is ENHRY and CDR2 is SYGVKD. This CDR3 is 13 amino acids long. The CDR3 nucleotides read TGTGCCATCGGATCCCCAGGGGTGTATGGCTACACCTTC. Its translation: CAIGSPGVYGYTF.

The chain is built from TRBV14 and TRBJ1-2, with D tentatively TRBD1 (5 bases). The CDR3 is 18 residues long. From germline, CDR1 is SGHDN and CDR2 FVKESK. Trimming took off 2 bases at V and 5 bases at J, with 24 bases between the two ends. The CDR3 bases are TGTGCCAGCAGCCAATTGCACGGAGGGCTTGCGGGGACTTATGGCTACACCTTC. Translated, it gives CASSQLHGGLAGTYGYTF.

This rearrangement joins TRBV7-2 to TRBJ1-6; perhaps TRBD1 as D (5 bases). The germline V gene encodes CDR1 SGHTA and CDR2 FQGNSA. The V gene lost 5 bases and the J gene lost 9 bases, with 17 bases spanning the gap. The CDR3 has 15 residues. The CDR3 bases are TGTGCCAGCAGCCTGCGGGGGAGGGGAGGTTCACCCCTCCACTTT. Translating gives CASSLRGRGGSPLHF. Variable domain in full (rest from reference TRBV7-2 and TRBJ1-6): GAGVSQSPSNKVTEKGKDVELRCDPISGHTALYWYRQSLGQGLEFLIYFQGNSAPDKSGLPSDRFSAERTGGSVSTLTIQRTQQEDSAVYLCASSLRGRGGSPLHFGNGTRLTVT.

This clone showed up just once. V and J are TRBV9 and TRBJ1-2, with TRBD1 identical over 10 bases. The V gene end was trimmed by 4 bases and the J gene end by 6 bases; junction bases not matched to a gene: 9. The CDR3 consists of 15 residues. The germline V gene encodes CDR1 SGDLS and CDR2 YYNGEE. The CDR3 nucleotides are TGTGCCAGCAGCCACAAGGGGACAGGGGATAATGGCTACACCTTC. Residues: CASSHKGTGDNGYTF. The variable domain in full, with the rest retrieved from reference TRBV9 and TRBJ1-2, is DSGVTQTPKHLITATGQRVTLRCSPRSGDLSVYWYQQSLDQGLQFLIQYYNGEERAKGNILERFSAQQFPDLHSELNLSSLELGDSALYFCASSHKGTGDNGYTFGSGTRLTVV.

The chain couples TRBV6-2 or TRBV6-3 to TRBJ2-2; TRBD2 is a possible D gene (5 bases). Per germline, CDR1 MNHEY and CDR2 SVGEGT. Deletions cut 5 bases from V and 0 bases from J, with 10 bases between. The CDR3 has 15 amino acids. The CDR3 spells CASSGSATNTGELFF. CDR3 bases: TGTGCCAGCAGTGGGAGCGCAACGAACACCGGGGAGCTGTTTTTT.

In DNA form, the CDR3 reads TGTGCCAGCAGCCCCCCCGGACAACCTTATGGCTACACCTTC. This translates into CASSPPGQPYGYTF. The V and J genes are TRBV7-2 and TRBJ1-2; tentative D call: TRBD1 (5 bases). V lost 5 bases, J lost 5 bases, and 15 bases lay in between. The germline CDR1 and CDR2 sequences are SGHTA and FQGNSA. CDR3 length: 14 amino acids.

The V call is TRBV7-2, the J call TRBJ1-2; the D gene is possibly TRBD1 (6 bases). The V gene's germline CDR1 is SGHTA and CDR2 FQGNSA. Trimming removed 5 bases at V and 6 bases at J, with 22 bases between. The CDR3 has 16 residues. CDR3 DNA sequence: TGTGCCAGCAGCACGACAGGACCCGCTACAGTGAATGGCTACACCTTC. Its protein product is CASSTTGPATVNGYTF.

The chain combines TRBV5-1 with TRBJ2-2; the match to TRBD2 covers 8 bases. Germline loops: CDR1 SGHRS, CDR2 YFSETQ. V lost 4 bases, J lost 9 bases, and 17 bases stayed unmatched. This CDR3 is built from 17 residues. CDR3 region: CASSRLLVQRGFRELFF. Here the CDR3 DNA reads TGCGCCAGCAGCCGCTTGTTGGTGCAGCGGGGGTTCAGGGAGCTGTTTTTT. The full variable domain, completed using reference TRBV5-1 and TRBJ2-2, is KAGVTQTPRYLIKTRGQQVTLSCSPISGHRSVSWYQQTPGQGLQFLFEYFSETQRNKGNFPGRFSGRQFSNSRSEMNVSTLELGDSALYLCASSRLLVQRGFRELFFGEGSRLTVL.

The chain employs TRBV10-3 and TRBJ1-2; maybe TRBD1 (6 bases). Germline CDR1 is ENHRY and CDR2 is SYGVKD. With 2 bases removed from V and 11 bases from J, the gap between germline ends came to 15 bases. There are 13 residues in the CDR3. CDR3 amino acids: CAISEIGDNSYTF. DNA for the CDR3: TGTGCCATCAGTGAGATTGGGGACAATAGTTACACCTTC.

The chain joins TRBV27 to TRBJ2-5; 8 bases are a match to TRBD1. CDR3 length equals 15 residues. V was pared by 4 bases and J by 7 bases, with 11 bases of the junction left unmatched. Germline V gene lookup returns CDR1 MNHEY and CDR2 SMNVEV (reference sequence). The CDR3: CASSSLDRVLSTQYF. For the CDR3, the DNA is TGTGCCAGCAGTTCTCTGGACAGGGTTCTCTCGACCCAGTACTTC.

The rearrangement joins TRBV9 to TRBJ1-2; 8 positions agree with TRBD1. This CDR3 comprises 15 residues. The germline V gene has CDR1 SGDLS and CDR2 YYNGEE. V was pared by 0 bases and J by 6 bases, with 7 bases of the junction left unmatched. CDR3 residues: CASSVGPGGEDGYTF. The CDR3 DNA sequence: TGTGCCAGCAGCGTAGGGCCAGGGGGCGAGGATGGCTACACCTTC. Filled out from reference TRBV9 and TRBJ1-2, the complete variable domain reads DSGVTQTPKHLITATGQRVTLRCSPRSGDLSVYWYQQSLDQGLQFLIQYYNGEERAKGNILERFSAQQFPDLHSELNLSSLELGDSALYFCASSVGPGGEDGYTFGSGTRLTVV.

This chain uses TRBV5-4 with TRBJ1-6; 10 bases fit TRBD1. Per the germline V gene, CDR1 is SGHNT and CDR2 is YYREEE (reference sequence). This CDR3 has 16 residues. The ends lost 3 bases at V and 6 bases at J; junction bases unmatched: 6. CDR3 protein: CASSSPRDRGNSPLHF. As DNA, the CDR3 is TGTGCCAGCAGCTCCCCCCGGGACAGGGGTAATTCACCCCTCCACTTT.

This chain uses TRBV21-1 with TRBJ2-7; the table gives TRBD2 as D, unverified against the DNA. TRBV21-1 is labeled a pseudogene. The CDR3 spans 14 residues. CDR3 DNA: TGTGCCAGCAATCACGGTCCTTGGTCCTACGAGCAGTACTTC. It is translated as CASNHGPWSYEQYF.

The chain carries TRBV18 and TRBJ1-1, with 7 bases fitting TRBD1. Germline lookup yields CDR1 KGHSH and CDR2 LQKENI. The CDR3 totals 14 residues. With 5 bases clipped from V and 7 bases from J, the junction kept 10 bases outside the gene matches. The CDR3 DNA follows: TGTGCCAGCTCAGAGAGACATCGACAGGGTGAAGCTTTCTTT. This translates into CASSERHRQGEAFF. Combining the CDR3 with reference TRBV18 and TRBJ1-1 gives the whole variable domain NAGVMQNPRHLVRRRGQEARLRCSPMKGHSHVYWYRQLPEEGLKFMVYLQKENIIDESGMPKERFSAEFPKEGPSILRIQQVVRGDSAAYFCASSERHRQGEAFFGQGTRLTVV.

A single count supports this clone. The chain is built from TRBV7-2 and TRBJ1-2, with D perhaps TRBD1 (5 bases). The V gene's germline CDR1 is SGHTA and CDR2 FQGNSA. CDR3 length: 14 amino acids. The V gene lost 4 bases and the J gene lost 4 bases, with 13 bases spanning the gap. The CDR3 loop is CASSSPARAYGYTF. CDR3 DNA sequence: TGTGCCAGCAGCTCCCCGGCCAGGGCCTATGGCTACACCTTC.

The rearrangement links TRBV30 to TRBJ2-7, with D possibly matching TRBD1 (6 bases). Germline V gene data show CDR1 as GTSNPN and CDR2 as SVGIG (reference sequence). CDR3 length: 12 residues. V gave up 0 bases and J gave up 3 bases, with 6 bases separating them. This CDR3 is CAWSVQGYEQYF. The CDR3 coding sequence is TGTGCCTGGAGTGTACAGGGCTACGAGCAGTACTTC.

The chain links TRBV6-4 to TRBJ1-5; no clear D. CDR3 length: 13 amino acids. Germline values: CDR1 MRHNA, CDR2 SNTAGT. The V end was cut by 7 bases, the J end by 4 bases, with 11 bases between. The CDR3 DNA is TGTGCCAGCAACCTACGGGGAAATCAGCCCCAGCATTTT. It is translated as CASNLRGNQPQHF.

This sequence joins TRBV6-5 and TRBJ2-7, with 11 bases identical to TRBD1. CDR1 MNHEY and CDR2 SVGAGI come from the germline V gene. The CDR3 length is 13 residues. J lost 4 bases, V lost 10 bases, and 6 bases had no gene match. The CDR3 protein is CATRGQGAYEQYF. The CDR3 region has the DNA TGTGCCACCCGTGGACAGGGGGCTTACGAGCAGTACTTC.

This CDR3 reads CASSLGSVYEQYF. The CDR3, as DNA: TGTGCCAGCAGCTTAGGAAGCGTCTACGAGCAGTACTTC. The V and J genes are TRBV13 and TRBJ2-7; D is undetermined. Germline values: CDR1 PRHDT, CDR2 FYEKMQ (reference sequence). This CDR3 is 13 amino acids long. Trimming stripped 0 bases from V and 3 bases from J, with 6 bases between.

The chain joins TRBV10-3 to TRBJ2-7, with TRBD1 matching 7 bases. V dropped 7 bases and J dropped 4; count of bases not matched to a gene: 7. This CDR3 has 13 residues. Per germline, CDR1 ENHRY and CDR2 SYGVKD. The CDR3 DNA sequence: TGTGCCATCAAACCCACAGGGGATTACGAGCAGTACTTC. It codes for CAIKPTGDYEQYF.

The chain links TRBV9 to TRBJ1-3, with D uncertain. CDR1 is SGDLS, CDR2 YYNGEE, per germline. V was trimmed by 3 bases and J by 2 bases, leaving 6 bases between them. This CDR3 has 13 amino acids. The CDR3 DNA reads as TGTGCCAGCAGCGCCTTAACTGGAAACACCATATATTTT. Translation: CASSALTGNTIYF.

The chain is built from TRBV4-2 and TRBJ1-2; 9 bases line up with TRBD1. V lost 4 bases and J lost 3; bases outside the gene matches: 3. Per germline, CDR1 LGHNA and CDR2 YNFKEQ. The CDR3 consists of 14 residues. The CDR3 DNA reads as TGTGCCAGCAGCCTACAGGGGGCTGACTATGGCTACACCTTC. It specifies CASSLQGADYGYTF.

The J gene is TRBJ1-6, the V gene TRBV7-3; D not resolved. With 2 bases removed from V and 4 bases from J, the gap between germline ends came to 12 bases. This CDR3 spans 16 amino acids. Germline values: CDR1 SGHTA, CDR2 FQGTGA. CDR3 DNA sequence: TGTGCCAGCAGCTTAGGGAGGGTTAGGTATAATTCACCCCTCCACTTT. It is translated as CASSLGRVRYNSPLHF.

This chain links TRBV4-3 with TRBJ1-5; TRBD1 might be the D (5 bases). V dropped 5 bases and J dropped 4 bases, with 9 bases sitting between them. This CDR3 is built from 13 residues. Germline CDR1 and CDR2: LGHNA and YSLEER. The CDR3 bases are TGCGCCAGCAGCTACTGGACAAATCAGCCCCAGCATTTT. Its translation is CASSYWTNQPQHF.

The V gene is TRBV6-5, the J gene TRBJ1-2, with D perhaps matching TRBD1 (5 bases). The CDR3 runs to 14 residues. The germline gives CDR1 MNHEY, CDR2 SVGAGI. Trimming pared 0 bases from V and 6 bases from J, leaving 11 bases between. CDR3 residues: CASSYSAGRHGYTF. The CDR3 DNA is TGTGCCAGCAGTTACTCGGCAGGGCGTCATGGCTACACCTTC.

The rearrangement uses TRBV5-4 and TRBJ2-7; 9 nucleotides align to TRBD1. Trimming took 3 bases from V and 2 from J; bases not matched to a gene: 6. This CDR3 comprises 15 residues. Germline V gene data show CDR1 as SGHNT and CDR2 as YYREEE (reference sequence). The CDR3 DNA follows: TGTGCCAGCAGCTCGAAGGGGACAGGGACCTACGAGCAGTACTTC. Translated: CASSSKGTGTYEQYF.